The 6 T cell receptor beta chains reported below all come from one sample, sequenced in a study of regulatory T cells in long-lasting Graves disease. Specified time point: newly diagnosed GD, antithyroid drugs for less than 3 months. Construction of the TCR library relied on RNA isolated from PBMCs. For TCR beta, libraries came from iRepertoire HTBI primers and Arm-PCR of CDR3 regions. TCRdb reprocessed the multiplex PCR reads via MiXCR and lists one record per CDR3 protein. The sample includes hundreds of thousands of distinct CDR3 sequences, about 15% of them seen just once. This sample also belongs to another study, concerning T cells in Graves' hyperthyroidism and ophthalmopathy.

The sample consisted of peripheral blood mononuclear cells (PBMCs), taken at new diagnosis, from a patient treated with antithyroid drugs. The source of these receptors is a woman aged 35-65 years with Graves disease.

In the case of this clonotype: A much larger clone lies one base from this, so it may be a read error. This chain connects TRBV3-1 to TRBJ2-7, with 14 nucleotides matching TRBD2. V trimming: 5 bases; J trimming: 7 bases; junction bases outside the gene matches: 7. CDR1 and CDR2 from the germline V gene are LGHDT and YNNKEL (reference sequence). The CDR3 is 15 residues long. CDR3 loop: CASSIRLAGGLEQYF. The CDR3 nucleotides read TGTGCCAGCAGCATACGACTAGCGGGGGGGCTTGAGCAGTACTTC.

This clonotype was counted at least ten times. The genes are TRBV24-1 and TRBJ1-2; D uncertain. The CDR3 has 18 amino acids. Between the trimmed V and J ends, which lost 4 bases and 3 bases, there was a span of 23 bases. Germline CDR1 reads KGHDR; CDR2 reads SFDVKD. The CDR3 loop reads CATSDRMASRGGYYGYTF. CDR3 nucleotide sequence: TGTGCCACCAGTGACCGAATGGCCTCGCGGGGAGGGTACTATGGCTACACCTTC.

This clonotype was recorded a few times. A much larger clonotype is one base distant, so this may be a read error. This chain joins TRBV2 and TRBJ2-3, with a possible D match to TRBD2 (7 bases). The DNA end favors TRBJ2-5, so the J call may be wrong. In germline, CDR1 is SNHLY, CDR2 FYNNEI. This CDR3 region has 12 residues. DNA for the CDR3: TGTACCAGCGAAGGGGGGGTTGAGACCCAGTACTTC. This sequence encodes CTSEGGVETQYF.

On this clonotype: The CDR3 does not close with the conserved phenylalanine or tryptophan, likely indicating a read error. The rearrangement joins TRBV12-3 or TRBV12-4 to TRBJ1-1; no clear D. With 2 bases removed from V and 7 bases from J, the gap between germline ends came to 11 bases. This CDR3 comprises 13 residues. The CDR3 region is CASSLSWDNEAFL. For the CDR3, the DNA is TGTGCCAGCAGTTTATCTTGGGATAATGAAGCTTTCCTT.

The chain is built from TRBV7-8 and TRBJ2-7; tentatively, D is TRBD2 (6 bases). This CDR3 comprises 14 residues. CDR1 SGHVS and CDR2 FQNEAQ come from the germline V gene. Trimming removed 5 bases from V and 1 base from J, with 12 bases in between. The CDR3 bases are TGTGCCAGCAGCAGGGCGGGACCTTCCTACGAGCAGTACTTC. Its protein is CASSRAGPSYEQYF.

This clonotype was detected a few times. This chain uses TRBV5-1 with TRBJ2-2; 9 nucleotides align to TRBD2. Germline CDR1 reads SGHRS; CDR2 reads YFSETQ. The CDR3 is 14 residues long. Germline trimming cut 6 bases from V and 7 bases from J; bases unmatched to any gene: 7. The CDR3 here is CASKLSGGNGELFF. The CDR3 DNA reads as TGCGCCAGCAAACTAAGCGGGGGGAACGGGGAGCTGTTTTTT.